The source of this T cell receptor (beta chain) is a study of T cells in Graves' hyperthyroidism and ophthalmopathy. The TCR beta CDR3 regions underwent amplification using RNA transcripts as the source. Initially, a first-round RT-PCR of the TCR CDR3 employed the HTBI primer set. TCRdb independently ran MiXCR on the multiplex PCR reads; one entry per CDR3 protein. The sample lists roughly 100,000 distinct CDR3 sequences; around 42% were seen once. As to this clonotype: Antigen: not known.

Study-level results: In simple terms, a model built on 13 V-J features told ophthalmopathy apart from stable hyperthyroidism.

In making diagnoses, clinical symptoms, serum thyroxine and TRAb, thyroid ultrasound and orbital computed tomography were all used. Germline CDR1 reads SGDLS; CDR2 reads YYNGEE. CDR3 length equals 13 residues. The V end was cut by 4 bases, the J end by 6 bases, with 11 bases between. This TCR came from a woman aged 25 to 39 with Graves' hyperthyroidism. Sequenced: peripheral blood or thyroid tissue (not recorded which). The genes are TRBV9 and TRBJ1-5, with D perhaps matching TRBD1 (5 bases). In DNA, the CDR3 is TGTGCCAGCAGCCTCGGGACGGCTCAGCCCCAGCATTTT. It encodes CASSLGTAQPQHF.